Reported below is one T cell receptor beta chain. Its antigen is not identified. The data stem from a study of metastatic and nonmetastatic thyroid tumors. The overall study: Across peripheral blood and tumor or nodule tissue samples taken from malignant and benign thyroid patients, the repertoires were compared with one another. Points from the study as a whole: Reportedly, malignant thyroid tumors had significantly higher TCR beta diversity than benign nodules, in blood and tumor.

Nobody among the patients had been given any treatment before thyroid surgery. Authors' analysis steps: Clinicopathological groups of papillary thyroid cancer showed CDR3 differences that were used to build a distant-metastasis classifier. TCRdb re-called clones via MiXCR from the PCR reads. TCRdb's processing, not the authors', yielded these V and J calls. This table has roughly 59,000 clones, roughly 16% appearing once. The CDR3 is 14 amino acids. Trimming left V 0 bases short and J 2 bases short, with 9 bases between. Germline lookup yields CDR1 SGDLS and CDR2 YYNGEE. The clonotype was recovered from a male donor with papillary thyroid cancer or a benign thyroid nodule (not recorded which). Some clones in this sample may be carry-over from other donors' samples. This chain links TRBV9 with TRBJ2-7; a weak D match, TRBD2 (5 bases). Sequencing was performed on blood. The DNA for the CDR3 is TGTGCCAGCAGCGTAGGTGGAGGAACCTACGAGCAGTACTTC. It is translated as CASSVGGGTYEQYF.